Sequencing of this TCR beta chain was carried out in a study of CD8+CD57+ T cells in acquired aplastic anemia (dated by TCRdb to 2016 to 2019). Regarding the research as a whole: DNA extracted from sorted CD4+ and CD8+ cells had a mean of roughly 3.4 ug, with a range of roughly 0.17 to 27.4 ug. Healthy donor samples averaged roughly 10 million reads for CD4+ and fewer than 12 million for CD8+ cells.

Genomic DNA was used as template for profiling of TCR beta VDJ combinations and CDR3 sequences. TCR repertoire sequencing was run on an Illumina HiSeq 2000. From the authors' description of their analysis: TRBV/TRBJ rearrangement plots, CDR3 size and DJ length profiles, and Simpson's diversity index were used to assess repertoires. The most abundant DNA sequence in the deep sequencing data was defined as the immunodominant clone. CDR3 amino acid sequences were checked for sharing between subjects and were compared against published repertoires and the VDJdb database. TCRdb took the public reads, trimmed them with fastp at Q25, ran MiXCR for clone calling and kept in-frame beta chains. Entries are consolidated by CDR3 protein sequence, retaining the most common genes and DNA. Clone size and V and J calls follow TCRdb, not the original study. The sample table shows about 130,000 distinct CDR3 sequences, and 48% are seen once. About 2.5% of the sample is in the top ten clones.

Results the study describes overall, beyond this receptor: Patients and healthy controls showed no significant difference in CD8+ Simpson's diversity (P=0.060). Nearly 30 CD8+ CDR3 sequences were found in both patients and controls but appeared to be highly expressed in patients and within the immunodominant clones of the patients.

In this study, sorted CD4+ and CD8+ T cells from the blood of healthy subjects and of severe aplastic anemia patients had their TCR repertoires deep-sequenced. Ficoll-Paque density gradient centrifugation was used to isolate peripheral blood mononuclear cells. Before DNA extraction, CD4+ and CD8+ T cells were sorted with FACS or magnetic beads. The CDR3 measures 15 amino acids from cysteine to phenylalanine. CDR3 DNA only is kept here, 45 bases in frame from base 1. Between the V and J ends, shortened by 1 base and 4 bases respectively, the junction contains 15 bases. The germline V gene (reference sequence) yields DFQATT for CDR1 and SNEGSKA for CDR2. This clonotype was picked up many times. There is no known antigen for this receptor. There are no base qualities to consult, and no much larger clone falls within one base.

The clonotype was recovered from a human donor in good health, serving as a control. This sequence uses TRBV20-1 and TRBJ2-3, and possibly TRBD2, on 6 matching bases. Sequencing input: sorted CD4+, CD8+, or CD8+CD57+ T cells (not recorded which) from PBMCs. The DNA sequence is as follows: TGCAGTGCTAGAGCTGCCACTAGCCGGGCAGATACGCAGTATTTT. This translates into CSARAATSRADTQYF.